The next 32 T cell receptor beta chains were all read from a single sample in a study of T cell responses to AZD1222 COVID-19 vaccine. TCRdb's copy holds only in-frame clones and misses some; the assay was immunoSEQ multiplex PCR. The repertoire holds 95,000 to 150,000 clones, with roughly 91% as singletons. This specimen consisted of peripheral blood, obtained on day 0 of AZD1222 vaccination. These receptors were taken from an adult in good health.

This clone was seen a handful of times. J is TRBJ1-3 and V is TRBV10-2; D ambiguous. The CDR3 sequence is 14 residues long. Trimming took off 4 bases at V and 0 bases at J, with 7 bases between the two ends. Germline V gene sequence: CDR1 WSHSY, CDR2 SAAADI. CDR3 loop: CASSGADSGNTIYF. DNA for the CDR3: TGCGCCAGCAGTGGAGCAGACTCTGGAAACACCATATATTTT.

This clone showed up just once. The chain uses TRBV5-1 and TRBJ1-2, with 7 bases that match TRBD1. The trim removed 7 bases at V and 4 bases at J, leaving 13 bases unmatched. The CDR3 has 15 residues. Germline V lookup: CDR1 SGHRS, CDR2 YFSETQ. CDR3 sequence (DNA): TGCGCCAGCGCCGTTTGGGGACAGCCCTTCTATGGCTACACCTTC. Protein sequence: CASAVWGQPFYGYTF.

This clone was seen a few times. This chain connects TRBV2 to TRBJ2-7, with 9 positions matching TRBD2. V was pared by 7 bases and J by 4 bases, with 14 bases of the junction left unmatched. The CDR3 contains 16 residues. Germline V gene sequence: CDR1 SNHLY, CDR2 FYNNEI. CDR3 coding DNA: TGTGCCAGCATCATCCACGGGCTAGCGGGATTTTACGAGCAGTACTTC. Translated, it gives CASIIHGLAGFYEQYF.

The V and J genes are TRBV3-1 (or the pseudogene TRBV3-2) and TRBJ1-3, with D possibly matching TRBD1 (6 bases). Germline V gene lookup returns CDR1 LGHDT and CDR2 YNNKEL (reference sequence). Trimming shortened V by 5 bases and J by 4 bases, and 15 bases separated the two germline ends. This CDR3 comprises 15 residues. CDR3 in amino acids: CASSARGRSGNTIYF. For the CDR3, the DNA is TGTGCCAGCAGCGCCAGGGGCAGATCGGGAAACACCATATATTTT.

V usage is TRBV20-1 and J usage is TRBJ2-1, with TRBD2 identical over 8 bases. The V gene end was trimmed by 3 bases and the J gene end by 2 bases; junction bases not matched to a gene: 3. The CDR3 totals 14 residues. Germline CDR1 is DFQATT and CDR2 is SNEGSKA (reference sequence). The CDR3 sequence is CSASSGVAYNEQFF. For the CDR3, the DNA is TGCAGTGCTAGTAGCGGGGTCGCCTACAATGAGCAGTTCTTC.

The chain recombines TRBV18 with TRBJ2-3; the D gene is possibly TRBD2 (6 bases). V was cut by 2 bases and J by 1 base, with 10 bases left in between. Germline V lookup: CDR1 KGHSH, CDR2 LQKENI. This CDR3 comprises 15 residues. The CDR3 spells CASSPTGSRTDTQYF. The CDR3 DNA follows: TGTGCCAGCTCACCAACCGGGAGTCGCACAGATACGCAGTATTTT.

The rearrangement joins TRBV12-3 or TRBV12-4 to TRBJ1-1; D unclear. The V gene lost 6 bases and the J gene lost 11 bases, with 13 bases spanning the gap. The CDR3 extends over 11 amino acids. The CDR3 loop reads CASSRGLGAFF. Written as DNA, the CDR3 is TGTGCCAGCAGCAGAGGACTGGGGGCTTTCTTT.

The V and J genes are TRBV19 and TRBJ2-7; 13 bases fit TRBD2. The CDR3 totals 16 residues. CDR1 is LNHDA and CDR2 is SQIVND in the germline V gene (reference sequence). J gave up 5 bases and V 9 bases, and 13 bases lay outside the gene matches. As DNA, the CDR3 is TGTGCCAGCTCCGGGACTAGCGGGACTATCGGCCACGAGCAGTACTTC. Translated: CASSGTSGTIGHEQYF.

This clone was seen only once. This chain's CDR3 is CASSLARLASDTQYF. CDR3 DNA: TGTGCCAGCAGCTTGGCCCGGCTAGCTAGCGATACGCAGTATTTT. The V and J genes are TRBV5-8 and TRBJ2-3; tentative D call: TRBD2 (5 bases). Per germline, CDR1 SGHTS and CDR2 YDEGEE. V gave up 0 bases and J gave up 6 bases, with 14 bases separating them. This CDR3 spans 15 amino acids.

The CDR3 region is CASSQQDLNTEAFF. The CDR3 nucleotides read TGCGCCAGCAGTCAACAGGATTTGAACACTGAAGCTTTCTTT. The chain couples TRBV5-1 to TRBJ1-1, with a weak D call TRBD1 (5 bases). Germline values: CDR1 SGHRS, CDR2 YFSETQ. The CDR3 totals 14 residues. Trimming stripped 5 bases from V and 0 bases from J, with 11 bases between.

The chain combines TRBV1 with TRBJ2-3; TRBD2, as called in the table, went unchecked against the DNA. TRBV1 is flagged as a pseudogene. CDR3 size: 15 residues. The CDR3 DNA sequence: TGCACCAGCAGCCACTCCTCTTCTCCCACAGATACGCAGTATTTT. Protein: CTSSHSSSPTDTQYF.

The chain couples TRBV7-8 to TRBJ1-5; a possible D gene is TRBD1 (5 bases). The CDR3 runs to 16 residues. With 1 base removed from V and 3 bases from J, the gap between germline ends came to 13 bases. Germline CDR1 SGHVS, CDR2 FQNEAQ. The CDR3 coding sequence is TGTGCCAGCAGCTTAGAGGGGCGGACCTTCAATCAGCCCCAGCATTTT. Translation: CASSLEGRTFNQPQHF. Variable domain in full (rest from reference TRBV7-8 and TRBJ1-5): GAGVSQSPRYKVAKRGQDVALRCDPISGHVSLFWYQQALGQGPEFLTYFQNEAQLDKSGLPSDRFFAERPEGSVSTLKIQRTQQEDSAVYLCASSLEGRTFNQPQHFGDGTRLSIL.

The chain recombines TRBV19 with TRBJ2-7, with TRBD1 as a possible D gene (5 bases). This CDR3 spans 15 amino acids. Germline CDR1 LNHDA, CDR2 SQIVND (reference sequence). V was cut by 2 bases and J by 2 bases, with 13 bases left in between. The CDR3 reads CASSIMGQGTYEQYF. The CDR3 DNA follows: TGTGCCAGTAGTATAATGGGGCAGGGTACCTACGAGCAGTACTTC.

The gene calls are TRBV11-2 and TRBJ1-2; tentatively, D is TRBD1 (5 bases). V shed 7 bases and J shed 0 bases, with 18 bases lying between them. Per the germline V gene, CDR1 is SGHAT and CDR2 is FQNNGV. CDR3 length equals 16 residues. The CDR3 region has the DNA TGTGCCAGCAACCCGGAGGTAGGGGTGACTAACTATGGCTACACCTTC. Its translation: CASNPEVGVTNYGYTF.

The chain is built from TRBV12-3 or TRBV12-4 and TRBJ1-5; TRBD1 agrees at 8 bases. V gave up 5 bases and J gave up 6 bases; unmatched junction bases: 3. This CDR3 comprises 13 residues. CDR3 nucleotide sequence: TGTGCCAGCAGTCAGGGGGCAGGTCAGCCCCAGCATTTT. Protein product: CASSQGAGQPQHF.

This clone occurred once. This chain links TRBV6-5 with TRBJ1-1; D is unresolved. V was cut by 0 bases and J by 0 bases, with 8 bases left in between. CDR1 is MNHEY and CDR2 is SVGAGI in the germline V gene. This CDR3 has 15 amino acids. CDR3 nucleotide sequence: TGTGCCAGCAGTTACTCTTGGGCGATGAACACTGAAGCTTTCTTT. Translated, it gives CASSYSWAMNTEAFF.

The chain has TRBV27 and TRBJ1-4; possible D gene TRBD1, 6 bases. V was shortened by 6 bases and J by 8 bases, with 16 bases between the two germline ends. The CDR3 contains 14 residues. Germline values: CDR1 MNHEY, CDR2 SMNVEV (reference sequence). CDR3 loop: CASSSQGEIEKLFF. CDR3 DNA sequence: TGTGCCAGCAGCTCACAGGGAGAAATAGAAAAACTGTTTTTT.

The chain uses TRBV5-3 and TRBJ1-6, with D unclear. TRBV5-3 is recorded as an ORF, its role being uncertain. With 2 bases removed from V and 6 bases from J, the gap between germline ends came to 9 bases. The CDR3 runs to 14 residues. This CDR3 reads CARSLKGSNSPLHF. Written as DNA, the CDR3 is TGTGCCAGAAGCTTAAAGGGTAGTAATTCACCCCTCCACTTT.

This clone was detected once. This chain links TRBV30 with TRBJ1-1; D is uncertain. V lost 1 base and J 5 bases, leaving 11 bases between the germline ends. Per the germline V gene, CDR1 is GTSNPN and CDR2 is SVGIG (reference sequence). The CDR3 is 13 amino acids. CDR3 region: CAWSATDLTEAFF. In nucleotides, the CDR3 is TGTGCCTGGAGTGCAACGGACCTTACTGAAGCTTTCTTT. Together with reference TRBV30 and TRBJ1-1, the CDR3 gives the full variable domain: SQTIHQWPATLVQPVGSPLSLECTVEGTSNPNLYWYRQAAGRGLQLLFYSVGIGQISSEVPQNLSASRPQDRQFILSSKKLLLSDSGFYLCAWSATDLTEAFFGQGTRLTVV.

The V call is TRBV18, the J call TRBJ1-1; D might be TRBD1 (6 bases). Germline V gene lookup returns CDR1 KGHSH and CDR2 LQKENI. The CDR3 loop spans 15 amino acids. The V and J ends lost 3 bases and 2 bases respectively, with 13 bases between them. CDR3 coding DNA: TGTGCCAGCTCACCCAACCGACAGGTCAACACTGAAGCTTTCTTT. This codes for CASSPNRQVNTEAFF.

The chain couples TRBV3-1 (or the pseudogene TRBV3-2) to TRBJ2-1, with 13 bases lining up with TRBD2. J was trimmed by 0 bases and V by 3 bases; bases with no gene match: 8. This CDR3 spans 19 amino acids. CDR1 and CDR2 (germline): LGHDT, YNNKEL (reference sequence). The CDR3 sequence: CASSHRTSGGHYSYNEQFF. CDR3 coding DNA: TGTGCCAGCAGCCATCGGACTAGCGGGGGCCATTACTCCTACAATGAGCAGTTCTTC.

The rearrangement joins TRBV5-1 to TRBJ1-1; D uncertain. Germline V gene data show CDR1 as SGHRS and CDR2 as YFSETQ. Trimming pared 1 base from V and 6 bases from J, leaving 10 bases between. The CDR3 sequence is 13 residues long. The CDR3 region is CASSLSGKSEAFF. The CDR3 DNA sequence: TGCGCCAGCAGCTTGTCGGGGAAGTCTGAAGCTTTCTTT.

V and J are TRBV4-2 and TRBJ2-3, with D possibly being TRBD1 (5 bases). In germline, CDR1 is LGHNA, CDR2 YNFKEQ. The CDR3 consists of 15 residues. Trimming left V 1 base short and J 4 bases short, with 12 bases between. CDR3 sequence: CASSQGTRGSDTQYF. The CDR3 DNA sequence: TGTGCCAGCAGCCAAGGGACAAGGGGATCAGATACGCAGTATTTT.

The chain has TRBV28 and TRBJ2-2; TRBD1 might be the D (5 bases). The CDR3 has 13 amino acids. From germline, CDR1 is MDHEN and CDR2 SYDVKM. Between the trimmed V and J ends, which lost 7 bases and 6 bases, there was a span of 12 bases. CDR3 sequence: CASTSRVAGELFF. In DNA form, the CDR3 reads TGTGCCAGCACCTCCAGGGTAGCCGGGGAGCTGTTTTTT.

This clone was detected once. This chain uses TRBV12-3 or TRBV12-4 with TRBJ1-1; D is undetermined. With 2 bases removed from V and 1 base from J, the gap between germline ends came to 5 bases. The CDR3 is 13 amino acids. The CDR3 nucleotides are TGTGCCAGCAGTTTAAAAAAGAACACTGAAGCTTTCTTT. Protein product: CASSLKKNTEAFF.

This chain connects TRBV29-1 to TRBJ2-7; D is unresolved. The CDR3 length is 11 residues. V lost 2 bases to trimming and J lost 3 bases, with 5 bases between them. Germline V gene sequence: CDR1 SQVTM, CDR2 ANQGSEA. The CDR3 sequence is CSVETIYEQYF. CDR3 coding DNA: TGCAGCGTTGAAACTATCTACGAGCAGTACTTC.

The chain combines TRBV15 with TRBJ1-1; no firm D call. Looked up from germline, CDR1 is LNHNV and CDR2 is YYDKDF (reference sequence). The CDR3 is 13 amino acids. V lost 0 bases, J lost 3 bases, and 5 bases lay in between. The DNA for the CDR3 is TGTGCCACCAGCAGAGATCAGCACACTGAAGCTTTCTTT. Translating gives CATSRDQHTEAFF.

This clone ranks as large (0.1 to 1%). The chain recombines TRBV30 with TRBJ2-2; D uncertain. V dropped 8 bases and J dropped 7 bases, with 14 bases sitting between them. The CDR3 runs 12 residues. The germline CDR1 and CDR2 sequences are GTSNPN and SVGIG (reference sequence). DNA for the CDR3: TGTGCCGGGTCAAAATGGGGCGGGGAGCTGTTTTTT. This encodes CAGSKWGGELFF.

This clone showed up just once. The rearrangement uses TRBV11-3 and TRBJ2-1; 9 bases align to TRBD2. Germline CDR1 SGHNT, CDR2 YENEEA. The V segment lost 4 bases and the J segment 9 bases; nucleotides outside the gene matches: 4. The CDR3 is 13 amino acids. The DNA for the CDR3 is TGTGCCAGCAGCTCGACTAGCGGTGGTGAGCAGTTCTTC. Its protein product is CASSSTSGGEQFF.

V usage is TRBV29-1 and J usage is TRBJ2-7; tentative D call: TRBD2 (7 bases). With 6 bases removed from V and 3 bases from J, the gap between germline ends came to 24 bases. CDR1 SQVTM and CDR2 ANQGSEA come from the germline V gene. The CDR3 contains 16 residues. DNA for the CDR3: TGCAGCGTCACACCGGGGGGAGGACAGACGGGCTACGAGCAGTACTTC. Translation: CSVTPGGGQTGYEQYF.

The chain employs TRBV6-6 and TRBJ1-6; TRBD1 aligns across 8 bases. There are 16 residues in the CDR3. V lost 10 bases, J lost 5 bases, and 13 bases stayed unmatched. CDR1 and CDR2 from the germline V gene are MNHNY and SVGAGI (reference sequence). The CDR3 is CATRDRTNRDNSPLHF. In DNA, the CDR3 is TGTGCCACCCGGGACAGGACTAATCGGGATAATTCACCCCTCCACTTT.

This chain uses TRBV6-1 with TRBJ1-2; the D gene is possibly TRBD1 (5 bases). Trimming removed 2 bases from V and 2 bases from J, with 15 bases in between. The germline V gene encodes CDR1 MNHNS and CDR2 SASEGT. This CDR3 is 16 amino acids long. The CDR3 sequence: CASSEQGWGSNYGYTF. The CDR3 DNA sequence: TGTGCCAGCAGTGAACAGGGTTGGGGGAGCAACTATGGCTACACCTTC.